This is a list of T cell receptor beta chains from one sample in a study of T cell responses to AZD1222 COVID-19 vaccine. TCRdb keeps only in-frame clones here, not all; method: immunoSEQ multiplex PCR. Here the sample spans about 180,000 clones, about 90% being singletons. The material was peripheral blood, obtained 28 days after the second AZD1222 dose. The receptors come from an adult who received the AZD1222 COVID-19 vaccine. Each CDR3 is given with its conserved first and last residue. D genes are given only for firm matches.

TRBV19,TRBD2,CASSKGRTSFNNEQFF
TRBV3-1/TRBV3-2,TRBD2,CASSQGGPGLAYNEQFF
TRBV7-3,.,CASSLTPISGNTIYF
TRBV7-2,.,CASSSRGGLQYGYTF
TRBV2,.,CASSTGTLAVEQYF
TRBV2,.,CARGAKLLSDYEQYF
TRBV7-2,TRBD2,CASSLEWSGGWNEQFF
TRBV7-2,TRBD2,CASSFGLAGSSYEQYF
TRBV6-5,TRBD2,CASSYSSSGGGEQFF
TRBV7-2,.,CASKLGHLNTEAFF
TRBV5-1,.,CASSLVRTNTGELFF
TRBV11-2,.,CASSLVEAFF
TRBV30,TRBD1,CAWRRTGVEAFF
TRBV28,TRBD1,CASSPPGQLYSNQPQHF
TRBV5-1,.,CASSWVPGVSTDTQYF
TRBV7-3,.,CASSVAQGGNEQFF
TRBV18,TRBD1,CASSPEGGSRNQPQHF
TRBV5-1,.,CASSFLGDYSGNEQFF
TRBV5-5,TRBD1,CASSLDRGSSGNTIYF
TRBV5-1,.,CASSLRTGGTDTQYF
TRBV18,TRBD1,CASSQQGAFQETQYF
TRBV2,.,CASSESPGMVKNIQYF
TRBV5-1,.,CASSLDGVGEKLFF
TRBV7-9,.,CASSRGSSYEQYF
TRBV6-5,TRBD1,CASSYSGGAKTEAFF
TRBV5-6,.,CASSAHNEQFF
TRBV10-3,TRBD1,CAISDDLGQPYEQYF
TRBV7-2,TRBD2,CASSPLGLASPNEQYF
TRBV6-2/TRBV6-3,.,CASSYAYGGSHTF
TRBV5-4,TRBD1,CASSFEPQGGTEAFF
TRBV21-1,.,CASSKRAIGGYNEQFF
TRBV7-3,TRBD1,CASSLTRGQGTYNEQFF
TRBV3-1/TRBV3-2,.,CASSQQGGGYEQYF
TRBV29-1,TRBD1,CSARQGWNSGNTIYF
TRBV25-1,TRBD1,CASSELGDRGGSPLHF
TRBV24-1,.,CATSDENRSNEQFF
TRBV29-1,TRBD1,CSVDNRGEAFF
TRBV28,.,CASSILLGRRFGEQFF
TRBV4-3,.,CASRQDTSLSSYEQYF
TRBV7-7,.,CASSTVGTGELFF
TRBV7-2,TRBD1,CASSAQQGARNEQFF
TRBV28,TRBD1,CASLKRGPEKLFF
TRBV7-2,.,CASSLLDEQYF
TRBV19,.,CASSIRWLTEAFF
TRBV5-6,.,CASSWGETQYF
TRBV7-9,.,CASTPGVGETQYF
TRBV30,.,CAWSAIWGTEAFF
TRBV3-1/TRBV3-2,.,CASSQVGRAEAFF
TRBV10-3,TRBD2,CAIGSGGGTYNEQFF
TRBV7-2,.,CASSPLWGSYEQYF
TRBV7-9,.,CASSLDSHEPQHF
TRBV27,.,CASSLSWVTGELFF
TRBV19,TRBD1,CASRGTGDQKLFF
TRBV29-1,.,CSVLRGQTNTGELFF
TRBV29-1,.,CSVDGTASGKADTQYF
TRBV7-3,TRBD2,CASSLSGGWGNEQFF
TRBV9,.,CASSGSEDPTDTQYF
TRBV30,.,CAWGQSYEQYF
TRBV27,.,CASTRRYNSPLHF